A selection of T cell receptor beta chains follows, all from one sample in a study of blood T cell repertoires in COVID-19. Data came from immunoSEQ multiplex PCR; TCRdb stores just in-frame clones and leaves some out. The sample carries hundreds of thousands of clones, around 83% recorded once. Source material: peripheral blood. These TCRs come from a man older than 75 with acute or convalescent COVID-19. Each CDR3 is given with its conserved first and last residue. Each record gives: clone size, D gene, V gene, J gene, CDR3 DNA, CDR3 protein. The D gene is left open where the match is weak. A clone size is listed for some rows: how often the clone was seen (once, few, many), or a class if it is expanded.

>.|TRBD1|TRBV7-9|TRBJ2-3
TGTGCCAGCAGCACAACAGGGGGCCATGCAGATACGCAGTATTTT
CASSTTGGHADTQYF
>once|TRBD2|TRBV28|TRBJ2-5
TGTGCCAGCAGTCCCTCCGGGGGGACCCAAGAGACCCAGTACTTC
CASSPSGGTQETQYF
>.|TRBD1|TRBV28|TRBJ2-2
TGTGCCAGCACCAGACAGGGGGTGAACACCGGGGAGCTGTTTTTT
CASTRQGVNTGELFF
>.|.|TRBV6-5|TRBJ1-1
TGTGCCAGCAGTCAGGGGTCGAACACTGAAGCTTTCTTT
CASSQGSNTEAFF
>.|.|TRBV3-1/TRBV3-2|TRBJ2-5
TGTGCCAGCAGCCAAGTCGAGGGGACCCAGTACTTC
CASSQVEGTQYF
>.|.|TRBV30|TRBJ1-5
TGTGCCTGGAGCCCGACAGGAATGGGGCCCCAGCATTTT
CAWSPTGMGPQHF
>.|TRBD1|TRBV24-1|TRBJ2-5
TGTGCCACCAGCCCTTCGACAGGGTTGGAAGAGACCCAGTACTTC
CATSPSTGLEETQYF
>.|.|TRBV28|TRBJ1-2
TGTGCCAGCAGTTTAAGACAGTCCTATGGCTACACCTTC
CASSLRQSYGYTF
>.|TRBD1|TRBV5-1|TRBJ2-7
TGCGCCAGCAGGCGGACAGGGGGCCCCTACGAGCAGTACTTC
CASRRTGGPYEQYF
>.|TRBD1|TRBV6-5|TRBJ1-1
TGTGCCAGCAGTTGGGACAGAAAGGGAAGCACTGAAGCTTTCTTT
CASSWDRKGSTEAFF
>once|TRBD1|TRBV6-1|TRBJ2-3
TGTGCCAGCAGTGAAGACTTACCGGGGACAGGGGGCACAGATACGCAGTATTTT
CASSEDLPGTGGTDTQYF
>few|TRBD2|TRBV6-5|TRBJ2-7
TGTGCCAGCATTCAGCGGGAGTACGAGCAGTACTTC
CASIQREYEQYF
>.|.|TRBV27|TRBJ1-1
TGTGCCAGCAGTTTATCGTTGGGGGGAACCACTGAAGCTTTCTTT
CASSLSLGGTTEAFF
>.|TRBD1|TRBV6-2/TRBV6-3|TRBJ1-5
TGTGCCAGCAGTTACATGCCACGGACAGGCGGTTATAGCAATCAGCCCCAGCATTTT
CASSYMPRTGGYSNQPQHF
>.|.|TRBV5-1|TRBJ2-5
TGCGCCAGCAGCTCCCAAGGGAGAACCCAAGAGACCCAGTACTTC
CASSSQGRTQETQYF
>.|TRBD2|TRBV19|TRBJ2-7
TGTGCCAGTAGGCCCACCGGGACTAGTAGTTCCGAGCAGTACTTC
CASRPTGTSSSEQYF
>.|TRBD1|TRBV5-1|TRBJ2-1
TGCGCCAGCAGCTTGACAGGGGCCAGCTACAATGAGCAGTTCTTC
CASSLTGASYNEQFF
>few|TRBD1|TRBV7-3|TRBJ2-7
TGTGCCAGCAGCTCCTACCCGGTGACAGGGGATGCCGAGCAGTACTTC
CASSSYPVTGDAEQYF